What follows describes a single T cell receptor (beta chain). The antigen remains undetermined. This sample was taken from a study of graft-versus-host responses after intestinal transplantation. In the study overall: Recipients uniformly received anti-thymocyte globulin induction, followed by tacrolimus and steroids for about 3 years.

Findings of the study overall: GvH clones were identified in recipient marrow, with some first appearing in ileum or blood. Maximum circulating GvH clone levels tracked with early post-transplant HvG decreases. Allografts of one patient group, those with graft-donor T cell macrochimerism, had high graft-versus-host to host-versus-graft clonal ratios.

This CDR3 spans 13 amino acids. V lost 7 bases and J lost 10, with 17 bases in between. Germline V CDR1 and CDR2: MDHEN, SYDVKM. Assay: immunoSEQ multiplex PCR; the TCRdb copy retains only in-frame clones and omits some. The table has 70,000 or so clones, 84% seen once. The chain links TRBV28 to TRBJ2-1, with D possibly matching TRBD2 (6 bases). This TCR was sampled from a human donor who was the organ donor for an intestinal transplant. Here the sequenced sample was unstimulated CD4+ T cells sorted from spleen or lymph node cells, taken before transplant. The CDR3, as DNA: TGTGCCAGCATGGGTAGCGGATCCAGGGAGCAGTTCTTC. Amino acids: CASMGSGSREQFF.